This T cell receptor (beta chain) was obtained from a study of CD8+CD57+ T cells in acquired aplastic anemia (dated by TCRdb to between 2017 and 2018). In the study overall: A mean of approximately 3 ug of DNA, ranging from about 0.2 to 27.4 ug, was extracted from sorted CD4+ and CD8+ cells. CD8+CD57+ expansion was defined as frequency above the mean frequency observed in healthy subjects.

Study-wide findings and limitations: Some 27 CD8+ CDR3 sequences were found in both patients and controls but appeared to be highly expressed in patients and within the immunodominant clones of the patients. Between patients and healthy controls, no significant difference in CD8+ Simpson's diversity was found (P=0.060).

Patients chosen for sequencing had shown expansion of CD8+CD57+ cells by flow cytometry. Every patient had a diagnosis of severe acquired aplastic anemia based on International Study of Aplastic Anemia and Agranulocytosis and Camitta criteria. Patients had received no therapy at the time of blood sampling. In the study, sorted CD4+ and CD8+ blood T cells from patients with severe aplastic anemia and from healthy subjects underwent deep sequencing of TCR repertoires. In the USA, patient enrollment took place under clinicaltrials.gov protocols 00001620, 01623167, 00001397, 00071045, 00081523 and 00961064. Ficoll-Paque density gradient centrifugation was used to isolate peripheral blood mononuclear cells. Before DNA was extracted, CD4+ and CD8+ T cells were sorted using either FACS or magnetic beads. On this clonotype: Its target antigen remains unknown. Base qualities are not at hand, and no much larger clone is one base apart.

Profiling of TCR beta VDJ combinations and CDR3 sequences used genomic DNA as the template. An Illumina HiSeq 2000 was used for TCR repertoire sequencing. As for the original processing: TRBV/TRBJ rearrangement plots, CDR3 size and DJ length profiles, and Simpson's diversity index were used to evaluate the repertoires. The most abundant DNA sequence in the deep sequencing data was taken as the immunodominant clone. CDR3 amino acid sequences were checked for sharing between subjects and were compared against published repertoires and the VDJdb database. In-frame beta chains were kept once TCRdb had trimmed the public reads at Q25 with fastp and called clones with MiXCR. Every entry covers one CDR3 protein and lists the most common genes and DNA from its rows. Here the V and J calls rest on TCRdb's processing, not on the authors' analysis. This sample gives approximately 470,000 distinct CDR3 sequences in total; around a third of them show up just once. The top ten clonotypes cover 0.82% of the sample.

Its CDR3 holds 16 amino acids, cysteine through phenylalanine. The entry retains the CDR3 DNA only, 48 bases that are in frame from base 1. CDR1 and CDR2, per the germline V gene, are SGDLS and YYNGEE. V and J are trimmed by 0 bases and 6 bases, and the gene matches miss 3 bases of the junction. This TCR came from a human donor with aplastic anemia. Sequencing used sorted CD4+, CD8+, or CD8+CD57+ T cells (not recorded which) from PBMCs. This chain joins TRBV9 to TRBJ2-1, with 13 bases in between that match TRBD2. The nucleotide sequence is given as TGTGCCAGCAGCGTAGGGACTAGCGGGAGTCCCAATGAGCAGTTCTTC. It translates to CASSVGTSGSPNEQFF.